The sequence of this TCR beta chain was determined in a study of blood T cell repertoires in COVID-19. Study-wide background: COVID-19 samples collected from the United States, Italy and Spain covered acute and convalescent phases. T cells, B-cell-depleted T cells, or PBMCs provided the cDNA or gDNA that served as material.

V was trimmed by 3 bases and J by 1 base, leaving 6 bases between them. Germline values: CDR1 SQVTM, CDR2 ANQGSEA. The CDR3 runs 13 residues. Methods used by the authors: It was from reference gene primer amplification that nucleated cell counts were estimated. TCRdb keeps only in-frame clones here, not all; method: immunoSEQ multiplex PCR. The V and J calls and clone size are taken from that table; D and trimming were inferred from the DNA. The top ten hold roughly 2.3% of the sample, which has a few hundred thousand clones, about 90% seen once. The TCR comes from a man between 18 and 29 years old with active or convalescent COVID-19. Sequenced: peripheral blood. This sequence joins TRBV29-1 and TRBJ2-2; possible D gene TRBD1, 5 bases. The CDR3 DNA reads as TGCAGCGTTGAGACAGAGAACACCGGGGAGCTGTTTTTT. Its translation is CSVETENTGELFF.